The clone carrying this T cell receptor beta chain showed up many times. A read error is likely, as this CDR3 ends without the conserved phenylalanine or tryptophan. The data were obtained in a study of tumor and adjacent non-tumor tissue in lung cancer. Overall study: There were about twelve adenocarcinoma, 2 squamous cell carcinoma and 1 small cell lung cancer cases. On average, productive TCRbeta reads reached about 4.17 million per sample.

CDR3 length equals 13 residues. Looked up from germline, CDR1 is MDHEN and CDR2 is SYDVKM. Deletions cut 11 bases from V and 1 base from J, with 15 bases between. Three rounds of nested PCR, following a modified ARM-PCR protocol, produced the TCRbeta library. TCRdb redid the calling of the multiplex PCR reads with MiXCR, one entry per CDR3 protein. The sample lists 89,000 or so distinct CDR3 sequences; approximately 57% were seen once. No cell sorting was done before RNA was extracted from the tissue. The sequenced sample consisted of lung tumor tissue. The sequence derives from a man aged 65 to 85 with non-small cell lung cancer. This chain joins TRBV28 and TRBJ2-7, with D possibly TRBD2 on 5 matching bases. CDR3 protein: CASRGYDSYEQYS. The CDR3 DNA follows: TGTGCCTCTCGCGGGTATGATTCCTACGAGCAGTACTCC.